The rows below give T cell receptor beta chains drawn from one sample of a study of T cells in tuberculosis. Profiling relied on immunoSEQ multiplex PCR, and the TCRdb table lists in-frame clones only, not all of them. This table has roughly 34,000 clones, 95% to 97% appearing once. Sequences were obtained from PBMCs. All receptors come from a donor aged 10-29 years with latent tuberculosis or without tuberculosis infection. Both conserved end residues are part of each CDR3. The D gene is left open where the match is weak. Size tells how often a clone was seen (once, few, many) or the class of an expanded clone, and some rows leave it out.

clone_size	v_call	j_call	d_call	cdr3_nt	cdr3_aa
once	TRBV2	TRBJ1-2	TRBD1	TGTGCCAGCAGCCCTCCGGGACAGGGGATACGTGGCTACACCTTC	CASSPPGQGIRGYTF
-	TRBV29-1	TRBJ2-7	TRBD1	TGCAGCGTTGAGGCCAGGGGGCTGTTCTACGAGCAGTACTTC	CSVEARGLFYEQYF
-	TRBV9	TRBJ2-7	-	TGTGCCAGCAGTACAGGGCCCAACTCCTACGAGCAGTACTTC	CASSTGPNSYEQYF
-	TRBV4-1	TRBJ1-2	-	TGCGCCAGCAGCCAAGCCAGGGAAAGCGATGGCTACACCTTC	CASSQARESDGYTF
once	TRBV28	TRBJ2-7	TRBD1	TGTGCCAGCAGTTTGACAGGGAAATACTACGAGCAGTACTTC	CASSLTGKYYEQYF
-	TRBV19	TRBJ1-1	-	TGTGCCAGTAGTACCGGCCCCGGGACTTGGAACACTGAAGCTTTCTTT	CASSTGPGTWNTEAFF
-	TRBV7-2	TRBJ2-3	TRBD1	TGTGCCAGCAGCTCCTTACGGGACAGGGGTACAGATACGCAGTATTTT	CASSSLRDRGTDTQYF
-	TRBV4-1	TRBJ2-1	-	TGCGCCAGCAGCCAAGACCTCGGGACATCTTCTCCGGGGATCTTC	CASSQDLGTSSPGIF
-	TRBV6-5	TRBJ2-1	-	TGTGCCAGCAGTTACTGGGGACTTAACAATGAGCAGTTCTTC	CASSYWGLNNEQFF
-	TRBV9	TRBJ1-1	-	TGTGCCAGCAGCGTAGACCAGGGGCCGAACACTGAAGCTTTCTTT	CASSVDQGPNTEAFF
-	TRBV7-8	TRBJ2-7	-	TGTGCCAGCAGCCCTTACCGGGTCCTCTACGAGCAGTACTTC	CASSPYRVLYEQYF
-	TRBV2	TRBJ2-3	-	TGTGCCAGCAGGCTACTAGACAGGCCAGCAGATACGCAGTATTTT	CASRLLDRPADTQYF
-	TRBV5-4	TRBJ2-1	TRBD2	TGTGCCAGCAGCGTGCAGCGGGAAGGCAATGAGCAGTTCTTC	CASSVQREGNEQFF
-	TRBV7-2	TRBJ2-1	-	TGTGCCAGCAGCCCCCGGGGGAGTGTAAATGAGCAGTTCTTC	CASSPRGSVNEQFF
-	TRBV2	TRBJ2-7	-	TGTGCCAGCAGGACCCGACTCTTCGGGTTGGACGAGCAGTACTTC	CASRTRLFGLDEQYF
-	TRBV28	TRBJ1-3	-	TGTGCCAGCAGTCCTACCTACTCTGGAAACACCATATATTTT	CASSPTYSGNTIYF
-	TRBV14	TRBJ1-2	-	TGTGCCAGCAGCCAAGATTTAGCGTATGGCTACACCTTC	CASSQDLAYGYTF
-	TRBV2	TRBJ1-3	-	TGTGCCAGCGAAAGACAGGCGGGAAACACCATATATTTT	CASERQAGNTIYF
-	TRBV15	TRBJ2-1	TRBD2	TGTGCCACCAGCAGGCAGCGGGAGGGTCGCCGGAATGAGCAGTTCTTC	CATSRQREGRRNEQFF
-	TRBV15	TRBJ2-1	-	TGTGCCACCAGCTTCACGAGCTCCTACAATGAGCAGTTCTTC	CATSFTSSYNEQFF
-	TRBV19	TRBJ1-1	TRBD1	TGTGCCAGTAGTTCACTTCCGGGACAGGACACTGAAGCTTTCTTT	CASSSLPGQDTEAFF
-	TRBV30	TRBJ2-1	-	TGTGCCTGGAGCCGCTCCTACAATGAGCAGTTCTTC	CAWSRSYNEQFF
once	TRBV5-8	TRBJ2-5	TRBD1	TGTGCCAGCAGCTCATTGATACAGGGGGAAATTCGAGAGACCCAGTACTTC	CASSSLIQGEIRETQYF
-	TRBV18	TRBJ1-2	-	TGTGCCAGCTCACCGTGGGGCGTCGGTGATGGCTACACCTTC	CASSPWGVGDGYTF
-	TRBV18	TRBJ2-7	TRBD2	TGTGCCAGCTCACCCCGAGAAGCGGGAGGTTCCTACGAGCAGTACTTC	CASSPREAGGSYEQYF
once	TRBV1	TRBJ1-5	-	TGCACCAGCAGCCAAGATAGGGGCAGAACTAATAGCAATCAGCCCCAGCATTTT	CTSSQDRGRTNSNQPQHF
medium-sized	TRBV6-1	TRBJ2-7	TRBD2	TGTGCCAGCACCTTAGCGGGAGGCCCCATAGGGGAGCAGTACTTC	CASTLAGGPIGEQYF
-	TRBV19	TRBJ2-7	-	TGTGCCAGTAGTAGCGCGGCCGGTGGGGGGGAGCAGTACTTC	CASSSAAGGGEQYF
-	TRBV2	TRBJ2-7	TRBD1	TGTGCCAGCAGTGGTACCGGACAGGGTTTCCGCGAGCAGTACTTC	CASSGTGQGFREQYF
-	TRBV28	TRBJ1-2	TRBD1	TGTGCCAGCAGTTTATGGGGTCAGGGGGGTGGATATGATGGCTACACCTTC	CASSLWGQGGGYDGYTF
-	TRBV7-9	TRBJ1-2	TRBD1	TGTGCCAGCCCCACCGGACAGGGGATCGACTATGGCTACACCTTC	CASPTGQGIDYGYTF
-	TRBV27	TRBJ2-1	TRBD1	TGTGCCAGCAGTTTGGGACAGGTAGATTACAATGAGCAGTTCTTC	CASSLGQVDYNEQFF
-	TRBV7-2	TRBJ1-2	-	TGTGCCAGCAGCTTAGTCAGCGGGGGCTATGGCTACACCTTC	CASSLVSGGYGYTF
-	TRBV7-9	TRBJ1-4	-	TGTTGCGGGGAGGGGGAAGTCGGTGAAAAACTGTTTTTT	CCGEGEVGEKLFF
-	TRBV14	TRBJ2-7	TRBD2	TGTGCCAGCAGCCCCTACATCGGGCGGACTAGCGGGATCCATGAGCAGTACTTC	CASSPYIGRTSGIHEQYF
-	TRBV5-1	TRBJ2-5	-	TGCGCCAGCAGCTTGGGAGGGATCCAAGAGACCCAGTACTTC	CASSLGGIQETQYF
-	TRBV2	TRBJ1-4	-	TGTGCCAGCAGCGCAGGGTCGACTAATGAAAAACTGTTTTTT	CASSAGSTNEKLFF
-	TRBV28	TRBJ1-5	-	TGTGCCAGCAGGTCCCCCACAGGGTTGGGCAATCAGCCCCAGCATTTT	CASRSPTGLGNQPQHF
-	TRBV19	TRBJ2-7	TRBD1	TGTGCCAGTGCCCGGGACAGGGACTACGAGCAGTACTTC	CASARDRDYEQYF
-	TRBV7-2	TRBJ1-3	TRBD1	TGTGCCAGCAGCGTCACAGGGGGCGTCTTGGACACCATATATTTT	CASSVTGGVLDTIYF
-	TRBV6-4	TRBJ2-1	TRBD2	TGTGCCAGCAGTTCTAGCGGGGGCTCCTACAATGAGCAGTTCTTC	CASSSSGGSYNEQFF
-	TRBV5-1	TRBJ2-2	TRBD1	TGCGCCAGCAGCAGAGACAGGGGGCGAGACACCGGGGAGCTGTTTTTT	CASSRDRGRDTGELFF
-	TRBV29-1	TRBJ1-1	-	TGCAGCGTTGATCCGTGGGGGCTGGCTGAAGCTTTCTTT	CSVDPWGLAEAFF
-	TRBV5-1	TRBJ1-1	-	TGCGCCAGCAGTCATGCCCCACCTCAGAGCGACACTGAAGCTTTCTTT	CASSHAPPQSDTEAFF
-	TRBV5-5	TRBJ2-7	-	TGTGCCAGCAGCTTGCCGGTCGAGCAGTACTTC	CASSLPVEQYF
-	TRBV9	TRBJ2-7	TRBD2	TGTGCCAGCAGCGCCGTCAGCGGGGAGAGTGCCGAGCAGTACTTC	CASSAVSGESAEQYF
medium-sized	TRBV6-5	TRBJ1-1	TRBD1	TGTGCCAGCAGTCCGGGACAGAAGAACACTGAAGCTTTCTTT	CASSPGQKNTEAFF
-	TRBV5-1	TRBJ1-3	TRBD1	TGCGCCAGCAGCTTGGGCTCCAGACAGGGACTGTCTGGAAACACCATATATTTT	CASSLGSRQGLSGNTIYF